This T cell receptor (beta chain) derives from a study of cytomegalovirus exposure and HLA in healthy donors. Sequencing was performed with immunoSEQ multiplex PCR; in TCRdb, only in-frame clones are kept and a portion is missing. Among tens of thousands of clones listed, around 85% were seen once. Findings and limits, study-wide: Specificity of three CMV-associated chains for CMV antigens was verified in vitro. Across donors, most TCRs were seen rarely, yet some public ones were widespread.

The donors formed part of the roughly 110-subject validation cohort, distinct from the approximately 670-subject first cohort. This CDR3 has 14 amino acids. Germline V gene lookup returns CDR1 MDHEN and CDR2 SYDVKM. Trimming took 6 bases from V and 1 from J; bases not matched to a gene: 4. In its sample, this clone was seen a few times. The antigen is undetermined. Additional DNA sequences in this sample encode the identical CDR3. The source is a man aged 25-45 years in good health and CMV-seronegative. Sequencing used PBMCs. This chain connects TRBV28 to TRBJ1-1; 8 positions agree with TRBD1. For the CDR3, the DNA is TGTGCCAGCAGCTCCGGACAGGGGAACACTGAAGCTTTCTTT. Translation gives CASSSGQGNTEAFF.